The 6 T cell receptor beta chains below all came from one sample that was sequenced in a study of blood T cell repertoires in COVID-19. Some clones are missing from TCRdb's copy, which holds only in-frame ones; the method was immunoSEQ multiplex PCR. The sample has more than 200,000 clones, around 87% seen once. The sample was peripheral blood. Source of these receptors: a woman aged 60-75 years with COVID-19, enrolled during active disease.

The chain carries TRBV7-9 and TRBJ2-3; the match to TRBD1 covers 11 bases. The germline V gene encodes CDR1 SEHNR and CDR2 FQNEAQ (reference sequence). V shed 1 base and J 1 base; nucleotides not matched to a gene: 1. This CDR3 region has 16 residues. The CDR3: CASSLEGQGGTDTQYF. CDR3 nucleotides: TGTGCCAGCAGCTTAGAGGGACAGGGGGGCACAGATACGCAGTATTTT.

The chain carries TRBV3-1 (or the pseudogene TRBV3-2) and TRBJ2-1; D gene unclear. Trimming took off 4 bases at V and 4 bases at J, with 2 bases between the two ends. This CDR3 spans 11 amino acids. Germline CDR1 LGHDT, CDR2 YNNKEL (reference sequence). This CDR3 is CASSPYNEQFF. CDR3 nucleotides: TGTGCCAGCAGCCCGTACAATGAGCAGTTCTTC.

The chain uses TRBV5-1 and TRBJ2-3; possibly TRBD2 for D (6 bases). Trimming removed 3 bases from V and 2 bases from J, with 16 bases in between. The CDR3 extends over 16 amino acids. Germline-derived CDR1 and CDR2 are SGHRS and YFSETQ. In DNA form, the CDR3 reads TGCGCCAGCAGCTCCCCAGGAGGGGAGCTCACAGATACGCAGTATTTT. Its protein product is CASSSPGGELTDTQYF. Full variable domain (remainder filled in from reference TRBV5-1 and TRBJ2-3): KAGVTQTPRYLIKTRGQQVTLSCSPISGHRSVSWYQQTPGQGLQFLFEYFSETQRNKGNFPGRFSGRQFSNSRSEMNVSTLELGDSALYLCASSSPGGELTDTQYFGPGTRLTVL.

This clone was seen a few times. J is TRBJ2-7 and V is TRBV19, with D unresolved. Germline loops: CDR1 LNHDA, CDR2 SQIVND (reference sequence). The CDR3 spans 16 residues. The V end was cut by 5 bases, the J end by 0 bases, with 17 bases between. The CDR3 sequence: CASSPTASSFSYEQYF. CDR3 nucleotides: TGTGCCAGTAGTCCTACCGCTTCCTCCTTCTCCTACGAGCAGTACTTC. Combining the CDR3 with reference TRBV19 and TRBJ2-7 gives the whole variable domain DGGITQSPKYLFRKEGQNVTLSCEQNLNHDAMYWYRQDPGQGLRLIYYSQIVNDFQKGDIAEGYSVSREKKESFPLTVTSAQKNPTAFYLCASSPTASSFSYEQYFGPGTRLTVT.

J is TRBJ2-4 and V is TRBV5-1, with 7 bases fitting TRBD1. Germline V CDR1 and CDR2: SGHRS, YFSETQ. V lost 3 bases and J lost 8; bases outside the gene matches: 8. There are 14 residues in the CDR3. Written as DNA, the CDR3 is TGCGCCAGCAGCTCTAGGACAGGAGTAGACATTCAGTACTTC. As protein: CASSSRTGVDIQYF.

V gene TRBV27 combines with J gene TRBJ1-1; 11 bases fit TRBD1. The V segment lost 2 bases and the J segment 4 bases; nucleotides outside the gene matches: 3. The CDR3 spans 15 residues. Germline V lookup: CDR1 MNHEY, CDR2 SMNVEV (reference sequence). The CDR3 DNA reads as TGTGCCAGCAGTTTACCGGGACAGGGGGGCACTGAAGCTTTCTTT. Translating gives CASSLPGQGGTEAFF.